This T cell receptor (beta chain) was captured by sequencing in a study of blood T cell repertoires in COVID-19 (dated by TCRdb to 2019 to 2021). Context from the whole study: Samples from collaborators originated in the United States, Italy and Spain and spanned both the acute and convalescent phases of COVID-19. The prospective study material was composed of cDNA or gDNA derived from T cells, B-cell-depleted T cells, or PBMCs. The dataset comprised deeply sampled blood TCRbeta repertoires from subjects exposed to, actively infected with, or recovered from COVID-19. The repertoires were made available in a free public database intended to serve as a resource for research on the immune response to SARS-CoV-2. The samples were drawn from two sources: the first 160 participants of the ongoing ImmuneRACE study, and 1,200 or so subjects contributed by 6 global collaborators. Nearly every sample came with metadata listing a de-identified subject ID, COVID-19 status, age in years and sex. Where available, HLA class I and class II types were obtained from metadata supplied by the sample provider rather than from assay-based typing.

This clone has a single count. The antigen this receptor binds is unknown. No clone much larger than this one lies a single base away; base qualities are absent. At the junction V is shortened by 0 bases and J by 4 bases; bases outside the gene matches: 3. The CDR1 and CDR2 encoded by the germline V gene are SGHRS and YFSETQ. From its cysteine to its phenylalanine, the CDR3 spans 14 amino acids. Of the read, only the CDR3 DNA is kept; its 42 bases are in frame from base 1. The immunoSEQ Assay, a bias-controlled multiplex PCR, was used to amplify TCRbeta CDR3 regions from genomic DNA. The source study handled its data this way. Within the assay, amplification of reference gene primers was used to estimate how many nucleated cells each sample contained. To quantify the absolute abundance of each unique TCRbeta CDR3 rearrangement, sequence reads were collapsed and filtered. For each sample, productive Simpson clonality was calculated as the square root of Simpson's diversity index over productive rearrangements. TCRdb took over this immuneACCESS table, retaining in-frame rearrangements with V and J assigned. Such tables are incomplete; in checked studies, under half of the missing clones stem from an unresolved V gene, and the remainder is unexplained. Clone size and V and J calls were adopted from that table, with D and trimming inferred from the DNA. The sample includes 150,000 to 200,000 clones, with around 83% observed a single time. The biggest ten clones account for more than 7.5% of the sample.

Study-wide conclusions, independent of this receptor: The quantity of clinical and demographic metadata differed by source and by participant and was supplied without curation.

At one collaborating source in Seattle, patients were enrolled during active infection and were followed longitudinally through the course of disease. Collaborating institutions collected whole blood in K2EDTA tubes following their own protocols. For TCRbeta analysis, collaborators shipped samples as frozen whole blood, isolated PBMCs, or DNA extracted from either of those sample types. This TCR came from a woman in her 70s with COVID-19, enrolled during active disease. The sequence joins TRBV5-1 to TRBJ2-7, with 8 junctional bases fitting TRBD1. The sequencing sample was made of peripheral blood. The sequenced DNA is TGCGCCAGCAGCTTGGTCAGGGGGCGGTACGAGCAGTACTTC. Its translation reads: CASSLVRGRYEQYF.